Sequencing of this T cell receptor (beta chain) was carried out in a study of identifying expanded T cells in peripheral blood. This CDR3 contains 14 residues. The germline CDR1 and CDR2 sequences are KGHSH and LQKENI. Trimming cost V 3 bases and J 6 bases; bases outside gene matches: 4. The repertoire was sequenced with immunoSEQ multiplex PCR; TCRdb's copy has only in-frame clones and lacks some. The sample holds some 95,000 clones, around 86% seen once. No infections or other immune events were documented during collection. The clonotype comes from a person aged 18 to 75 in good health. The genes are TRBV18 and TRBJ1-2, with 10 positions matching TRBD1. Sequencing was carried out using blood. The CDR3 sequence is CASSPTGGLDGYTF. CDR3 in DNA: TGTGCCAGCTCACCGACAGGGGGCCTGGATGGCTACACCTTC.